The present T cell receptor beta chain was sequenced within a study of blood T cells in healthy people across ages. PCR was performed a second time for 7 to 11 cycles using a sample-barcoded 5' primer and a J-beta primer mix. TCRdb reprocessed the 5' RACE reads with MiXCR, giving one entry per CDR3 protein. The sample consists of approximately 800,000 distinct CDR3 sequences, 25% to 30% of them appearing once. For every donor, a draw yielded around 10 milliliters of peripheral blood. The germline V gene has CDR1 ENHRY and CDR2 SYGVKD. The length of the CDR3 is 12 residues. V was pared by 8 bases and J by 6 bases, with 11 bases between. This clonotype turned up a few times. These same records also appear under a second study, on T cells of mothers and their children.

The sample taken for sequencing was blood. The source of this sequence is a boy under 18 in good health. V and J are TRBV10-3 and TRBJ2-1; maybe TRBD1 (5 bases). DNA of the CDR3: TGTGCCATCCAGGGAACGATCAATGAGCAGTTCTTC. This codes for CAIQGTINEQFF.